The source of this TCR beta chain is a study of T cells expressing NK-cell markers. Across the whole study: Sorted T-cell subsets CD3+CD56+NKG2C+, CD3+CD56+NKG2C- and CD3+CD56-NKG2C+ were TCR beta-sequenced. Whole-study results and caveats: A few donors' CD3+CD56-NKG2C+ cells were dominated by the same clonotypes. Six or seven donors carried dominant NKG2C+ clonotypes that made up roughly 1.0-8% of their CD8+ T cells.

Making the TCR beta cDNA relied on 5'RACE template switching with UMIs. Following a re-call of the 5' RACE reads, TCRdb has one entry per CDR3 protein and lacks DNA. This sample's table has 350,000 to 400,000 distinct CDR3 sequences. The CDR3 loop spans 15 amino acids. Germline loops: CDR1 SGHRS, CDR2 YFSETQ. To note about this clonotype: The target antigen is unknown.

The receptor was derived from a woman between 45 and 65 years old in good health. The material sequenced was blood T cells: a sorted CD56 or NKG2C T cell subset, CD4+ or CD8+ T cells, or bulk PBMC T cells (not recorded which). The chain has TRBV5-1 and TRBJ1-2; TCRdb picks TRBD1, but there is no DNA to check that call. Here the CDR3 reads CASSGTGAGRVGYTF.